This T cell receptor (beta chain) is drawn from a study of blood T cell repertoires in COVID-19. Across the whole study: Samples came from the United States, Italy and Spain, spanning acute and convalescent COVID-19. Sources were T cells, B-cell-depleted T cells, or PBMCs; the material itself was cDNA or gDNA.

Germline loops: CDR1 SQVTM, CDR2 ANQGSEA. Trimming at V came to 6 bases and at J to 4 bases, leaving 7 bases not matched to a gene. This CDR3 comprises 13 residues. As originally analysed: Counts of nucleated cells, estimated from reference gene primer amplification, were obtained. Sequencing used immunoSEQ multiplex PCR; TCRdb keeps in-frame clones, though not all of them. D and trimming come from the DNA, and the V and J calls and clone size come from that table. The sample consists of over 250,000 clones, 65% to 90% of them appearing once. The TCR sequence derives from a human donor in a cohort sampled during active COVID-19. J is TRBJ2-7 and V is TRBV29-1, with 9 bases aligning to TRBD2. Sequencing was carried out using peripheral blood. CDR3 loop: CSVWTSDTYEQYF. The CDR3, as DNA: TGCAGCGTCTGGACTAGCGATACGTACGAGCAGTACTTC.